These T cell receptor beta chains were read from a single sample in a study of Graves' ophthalmopathy and Graves' hyperthyroidism. MiXCR, run by TCRdb on the multiplex PCR reads, gives a single entry per CDR3 protein. Of 350,000 to 450,000 distinct CDR3 sequences in the sample, around 19% are singletons; the top ten hold 1.6%. Material for sequencing was peripheral blood. These receptors were collected from a woman under 30 with Graves' ophthalmopathy. Both conserved end residues are part of each CDR3. D genes are given only for firm matches. For some rows the clone size is stated as once, few or many, or as a class when expanded; others skip it.

CDR3aa: CASSLRVSYNVLTF; CDR3nt: TGTGCCAGCAGCTTACGAGTATCTTACAACGTCCTGACTTTC; v_gene: TRBV7-8; d_gene: NA; abundance: many; j_gene: TRBJ2-6
CDR3aa: CASSQVPGLALYEQYF; CDR3nt: TGCGCCAGCAGCCAAGTGCCGGGACTAGCGCTTTACGAGCAGTACTTC; v_gene: TRBV4-3; d_gene: TRBD2; abundance: many; j_gene: TRBJ2-7
CDR3aa: CAWSVPYRVSNQPQHF; CDR3nt: TGTGCCTGGAGTGTACCTTACAGGGTTAGCAATCAGCCCCAGCATTTT; v_gene: TRBV30; d_gene: NA; abundance: few; j_gene: TRBJ1-5
CDR3aa: CASTHATGNYGHTF; CDR3nt: TGTGCCAGCACACACGCGACAGGAAACTATGGCCACACCTTC; v_gene: TRBV5-5; d_gene: NA; abundance: many; j_gene: TRBJ1-2
CDR3aa: CASSLERGRVNTEAFF; CDR3nt: TGTGCCAGCAGCTTAGAAAGGGGGCGGGTGAACACTGAAGCTTTCTTT; v_gene: TRBV7-8; d_gene: TRBD1; abundance: many; j_gene: TRBJ1-1
CDR3aa: CASSHGASGLQETQYF; CDR3nt: TGTGCCAGCAGTCACGGGGCTAGCGGGCTGCAAGAGACCCAGTACTTC; v_gene: TRBV27; d_gene: TRBD2; abundance: NA; j_gene: TRBJ2-5
CDR3aa: CASSTIGTGLLQPQHF; CDR3nt: TGTGCCAGCAGTACGATTGGAACAGGGCTATTACAGCCCCAGCATTTT; v_gene: TRBV6-2/TRBV6-3; d_gene: NA; abundance: many; j_gene: TRBJ1-5
CDR3aa: CSARVGSNQPQHF; CDR3nt: TGCAGTGCTAGAGTGGGTAGCAATCAGCCCCAGCATTTT; v_gene: TRBV20-1; d_gene: NA; abundance: many; j_gene: TRBJ1-5
CDR3aa: CASRADRPYGYTF; CDR3nt: TGTGCCAGCAGGGCTGACAGGCCCTATGGCTACACCTTC; v_gene: TRBV12-3/TRBV12-4; d_gene: NA; abundance: few; j_gene: TRBJ1-2
CDR3aa: CASSLEGGNYGQYF; CDR3nt: TGTGCCAGCAGCTTAGAGGGAGGGAACTACGGGCAGTACTTC; v_gene: TRBV7-3; d_gene: TRBD2; abundance: many; j_gene: TRBJ2-7
CDR3aa: CASSAPGLQETQYF; CDR3nt: TGTGCCAGCAGTGCTCCAGGGCTACAAGAGACCCAGTACTTC; v_gene: TRBV6-2/TRBV6-3; d_gene: NA; abundance: many; j_gene: TRBJ2-5
CDR3aa: CASSYRSGQYTQYF; CDR3nt: TGTGCCAGCAGTTACCGGTCGGGGCAGTATACGCAGTATTTT; v_gene: TRBV6-2/TRBV6-3; d_gene: NA; abundance: many; j_gene: TRBJ2-3
CDR3aa: CAGEGRRVTEAFF; CDR3nt: TGTGCCGGAGAGGGGCGGAGAGTCACTGAAGCTTTCTTT; v_gene: TRBV30; d_gene: NA; abundance: many; j_gene: TRBJ1-1
CDR3aa: CASSHLRKGEPYEQYF; CDR3nt: TGTGCCAGCAGCCACCTCAGGAAAGGGGAACCCTACGAGCAGTACTTC; v_gene: TRBV7-8; d_gene: NA; abundance: NA; j_gene: TRBJ2-7
CDR3aa: CASSLNGGTGELFF; CDR3nt: TGTGCCAGCAGTTTAAACGGTGGAACCGGGGAGCTGTTTTTT; v_gene: TRBV28; d_gene: NA; abundance: many; j_gene: TRBJ2-2
CDR3aa: CASSFREPTNTEAFF; CDR3nt: TGCGCCAGCAGCTTCCGGGAGCCAACGAACACTGAAGCTTTCTTT; v_gene: TRBV5-1; d_gene: NA; abundance: many; j_gene: TRBJ1-1
CDR3aa: CASSHRTGEYNSPLHF; CDR3nt: TGCGCCAGCAGCCATCGGACAGGCGAATATAATTCACCCCTCCACTTT; v_gene: TRBV4-1; d_gene: TRBD1; abundance: many; j_gene: TRBJ1-6
CDR3aa: CASSPSLRVGGYTF; CDR3nt: TGTGCCAGTAGCCCCTCGCTCAGGGTGGGCGGCTACACCTTC; v_gene: TRBV19; d_gene: NA; abundance: NA; j_gene: TRBJ1-2
CDR3aa: CAWSIGARTDTQYF; CDR3nt: TGTGCCTGGAGTATAGGGGCGCGGACAGATACGCAGTATTTT; v_gene: TRBV30; d_gene: NA; abundance: many; j_gene: TRBJ2-3
CDR3aa: CASSHPISPYEQYF; CDR3nt: TGTGCCAGCAGTCATCCGATCTCACCCTACGAGCAGTACTTC; v_gene: TRBV6-2/TRBV6-3; d_gene: NA; abundance: many; j_gene: TRBJ2-7
CDR3aa: CASRRAEAFF; CDR3nt: TGTGCCAGCAGGAGGGCTGAAGCTTTCTTT; v_gene: TRBV28; d_gene: NA; abundance: many; j_gene: TRBJ1-1
CDR3aa: CASSLGFGITYEQYF; CDR3nt: TGTGCCAGCAGTTTGGGTTTTGGGATTACCTACGAGCAGTACTTC; v_gene: TRBV12-3/TRBV12-4; d_gene: NA; abundance: many; j_gene: TRBJ2-7
CDR3aa: CASSPPGSGRAGELFF; CDR3nt: TGTGCCAGCAGTCCCCCGGGTAGCGGGAGGGCCGGGGAGCTGTTTTTT; v_gene: TRBV28; d_gene: TRBD2; abundance: many; j_gene: TRBJ2-2
CDR3aa: CASSSPHRDQETQYF; CDR3nt: TGTGCCAGCAGCTCCCCCCACAGAGACCAAGAGACCCAGTACTTC; v_gene: TRBV27; d_gene: NA; abundance: NA; j_gene: TRBJ2-5
CDR3aa: CASSFVNSPLHF; CDR3nt: TGCGCCAGCAGCTTTGTGAATTCACCCCTCCACTTT; v_gene: TRBV5-1; d_gene: NA; abundance: many; j_gene: TRBJ1-6
CDR3aa: CASSSGPASHEQYF; CDR3nt: TGCGCCAGCAGCTCGGGACCTGCGAGCCACGAGCAGTACTTC; v_gene: TRBV5-1; d_gene: NA; abundance: many; j_gene: TRBJ2-7
CDR3aa: CASSLDRSSGSSSSGELFF; CDR3nt: TGTGCCAGCAGCTTAGATCGGAGTAGCGGGTCGAGTAGTTCCGGGGAGCTGTTTTTT; v_gene: TRBV11-2; d_gene: TRBD2; abundance: NA; j_gene: TRBJ2-2
CDR3aa: CSVTWGGTNTGELFF; CDR3nt: TGCAGCGTGACTTGGGGCGGAACGAACACCGGGGAGCTGTTTTTT; v_gene: TRBV29-1; d_gene: NA; abundance: NA; j_gene: TRBJ2-2
CDR3aa: CASSYGTVTSPLHF; CDR3nt: TGTGCCAGCAGCTACGGGACAGTCACTTCACCCCTCCACTTT; v_gene: TRBV11-2; d_gene: TRBD1; abundance: many; j_gene: TRBJ1-6
CDR3aa: CASSRPAEWGSVETQYF; CDR3nt: TGTGCCAGCAGTAGACCTGCGGAGTGGGGGAGCGTAGAGACCCAGTACTTC; v_gene: TRBV6-5; d_gene: NA; abundance: many; j_gene: TRBJ2-5
CDR3aa: CASSKTGSKQPQHF; CDR3nt: TGTGCCAGCAGCAAAACAGGTAGCAAACAGCCCCAGCATTTT; v_gene: TRBV12-3/TRBV12-4; d_gene: NA; abundance: NA; j_gene: TRBJ1-5
CDR3aa: CASWGGASGNTIYF; CDR3nt: TGTGCCAGCTGGGGGGGGGCCTCTGGAAACACCATATATTTT; v_gene: TRBV6-1; d_gene: NA; abundance: many; j_gene: TRBJ1-3
CDR3aa: CASSRRGPTLNIQYF; CDR3nt: TGTGCCAGCAGCCGCAGGGGGCCAACCTTAAACATTCAGTACTTC; v_gene: TRBV7-2; d_gene: TRBD1; abundance: many; j_gene: TRBJ2-4
CDR3aa: CASSFGPQFSYTF; CDR3nt: TGCGCCAGCAGTTTCGGGCCCCAGTTTAGCTACACCTTC; v_gene: TRBV10-2; d_gene: NA; abundance: many; j_gene: TRBJ1-2
CDR3aa: CASSLGGPGQPQHF; CDR3nt: TGTGCCAGCAGTTTGGGGGGGCCAGGGCAGCCCCAGCATTTT; v_gene: TRBV27; d_gene: NA; abundance: many; j_gene: TRBJ1-5
CDR3aa: CASSLQGVGEQYF; CDR3nt: TGTGCCAGCAGTCTTCAGGGGGTCGGCGAGCAGTACTTC; v_gene: TRBV6-2/TRBV6-3; d_gene: TRBD1; abundance: NA; j_gene: TRBJ2-7
CDR3aa: CAIGTHEQYF; CDR3nt: TGTGCCATCGGGACGCACGAGCAGTACTTC; v_gene: TRBV6-1; d_gene: NA; abundance: few; j_gene: TRBJ2-7
CDR3aa: CARPWGETQYF; CDR3nt: TGTGCCAGACCATGGGGAGAGACCCAGTACTTC; v_gene: TRBV28; d_gene: NA; abundance: many; j_gene: TRBJ2-5
CDR3aa: CASSPTHGSQPQHF; CDR3nt: TGTGCCAGCAGCCCTACCCACGGGAGCCAGCCCCAGCATTTT; v_gene: TRBV28; d_gene: NA; abundance: many; j_gene: TRBJ1-5
CDR3aa: CAISGPQTTYEQYF; CDR3nt: TGTGCCATCAGTGGTCCACAGACCACCTACGAGCAGTACTTC; v_gene: TRBV10-3; d_gene: NA; abundance: many; j_gene: TRBJ2-7
CDR3aa: CAISERVGGYSGANVLTF; CDR3nt: TGTGCCATCAGTGAGAGGGTGGGCGGATACTCTGGGGCCAACGTCCTGACTTTC; v_gene: TRBV10-3; d_gene: NA; abundance: many; j_gene: TRBJ2-6
CDR3aa: CASSLLDQPQHF; CDR3nt: TGTGCCAGCAGCTTATTAGATCAGCCCCAGCATTTT; v_gene: TRBV7-9; d_gene: NA; abundance: many; j_gene: TRBJ1-5